This TCR beta chain was identified in a study of T cell changes during pregnancy in multiple sclerosis. Clones were read by immunoSEQ multiplex PCR, and TCRdb kept only the in-frame ones, dropping some. The sample includes about 80,000 clones, 85% to 95% of them seen just once. Germline CDR1 reads SNHLY; CDR2 reads FYNNEI. The CDR3 runs to 16 residues. V trimming: 6 bases; J trimming: 6 bases; junction bases outside the gene matches: 11. The sample here was peripheral blood, taken in the third trimester of pregnancy. This chain uses TRBV2 with TRBJ2-3; 11 nucleotides line up with TRBD2. The clonotype originates from a female donor with multiple sclerosis, enrolled in a pregnancy study. CDR3 loop: CASRELAGAIQDTQYF. DNA for the CDR3: TGTGCCAGCAGGGAACTAGCGGGGGCTATTCAGGATACGCAGTATTTT.